Listed below are T cell receptor beta chains from one sample, sequenced in a study of blood T cells in healthy people across ages. TCRdb re-derived calls from the 5' RACE reads in MiXCR, one entry per CDR3 protein. There are 700,000 to 900,000 distinct CDR3 sequences in the sample; 53% occur only once, and under 50% lies in the top ten. The specimen sequenced was blood. These receptors were taken from a man aged 80 or over in good health. The CDR3 runs from the conserved cysteine through the conserved F or W. A D gene is named only where the DNA matches it firmly. Clone size appears in some rows only: once, few, many, or a class for an expanded clone.

j_call v_call clone_size d_call cdr3_aa cdr3_nt
TRBJ2-5 TRBV9 few . CASSVQMAVGETQYF TGTGCCAGCAGCGTACAAATGGCAGTAGGAGAGACCCAGTACTTC
TRBJ2-7 TRBV12-3/TRBV12-4 few . CASSSAFSYNEQYF TGTGCCAGCAGTTCTGCCTTCTCCTACAATGAGCAGTACTTC
TRBJ1-2 TRBV5-1 few TRBD1 CASSLEATGNYGYTF TGCGCCAGCAGCTTGGAGGCGACAGGGAACTATGGCTACACCTTC
TRBJ2-3 TRBV4-1 . TRBD2 CASSQVQTSGWAGRYAYF TGCGCCAGCAGCCAAGTTCAGACTAGCGGTTGGGCGGGGAGATACGCGTATTTT
TRBJ2-7 TRBV20-1 . TRBD2 CSASSGTPYEQYF TGCAGTGCTAGTAGCGGGACACCTTACGAGCAGTACTTC
TRBJ2-7 TRBV10-3 . . CAISPTSYEQYF TGTGCCATCAGTCCTACATCCTACGAGCAGTACTTC
TRBJ2-1 TRBV3-1 . TRBD2 CASSHGGGLVSSEQFF TGTGCCAGCAGCCATGGCGGGGGACTAGTGTCCAGTGAGCAGTTCTTC
TRBJ2-7 TRBV10-3 few TRBD1 CAIPEAGQGRDEQYF TGTGCCATCCCCGAAGCGGGACAGGGACGAGACGAGCAGTACTTC
TRBJ2-7 TRBV6-5 . . CASRYGTNYEQYF TGTGCCAGCCGTTATGGGACGAACTACGAGCAGTACTTC
TRBJ2-1 TRBV20-1 once TRBD2 CSARDGSGTYNEQFF TGCAGTGCTAGAGATGGTAGCGGGACTTACAATGAGCAGTTCTTC
TRBJ1-1 TRBV7-9 . . CASRPLTTAEAFF TGTGCCAGCAGGCCTCTCACCACGGCTGAAGCTTTCTTT
TRBJ2-3 TRBV20-1 few TRBD2 CSARGGRAEDTQYF TGCAGTGCTAGGGGTGGGAGGGCCGAGGATACGCAGTATTTT
TRBJ2-5 TRBV12-3/TRBV12-4 . . CASRRGGRETQYF TGTGCCAGCCGGCGAGGCGGGCGAGAGACCCAGTACTTC
TRBJ1-2 TRBV18 few . CASSPGTRNYGYTF TGTGCCAGCTCACCAGGGACAAGAAACTATGGCTACACCTTC
TRBJ2-5 TRBV21-1 . . CASSKIPGTSGRYQETQYF TGTGCCAGCAGCAAAATTCCTGGGACTAGCGGGAGGTACCAAGAGACCCAGTACTTC
TRBJ2-3 TRBV18 . . CASIRPDSENTQYF TGTGCCAGCATAAGACCGGACAGCGAAAATACGCAGTATTTT
TRBJ2-1 TRBV9 . TRBD2 CASSVDGGSYNEQFF TGTGCCAGCAGCGTAGATGGCGGGAGCTACAATGAGCAGTTCTTC
TRBJ2-2 TRBV10-3 . . CATRASAPGELFF TGTGCCACGCGGGCTAGCGCTCCTGGGGAGCTGTTTTTT
TRBJ2-3 TRBV24-1 . . CATSEPTPGTDTQYF TGTGCCACCAGTGAGCCAACCCCCGGAACAGATACGCAGTATTTT
TRBJ2-1 TRBV3-1 . TRBD2 CASSLPRRLAGEIVEQFF TGTGCCAGCAGCCTTCCCCGACGACTAGCGGGAGAGATTGTTGAGCAGTTCTTC
TRBJ2-1 TRBV20-1 . TRBD2 CSARILAGGPGEQFF TGCAGTGCCAGAATTCTAGCGGGAGGGCCTGGTGAGCAGTTCTTC
TRBJ2-7 TRBV2 . TRBD2 CASSRLAASSYEQYF TGTGCCAGCAGTAGACTAGCGGCTAGCTCCTACGAGCAGTACTTC
TRBJ1-2 TRBV29-1 . . CSVEIPGGNYGYTF TGCAGCGTTGAAATCCCGGGAGGTAACTATGGCTACACCTTC
TRBJ2-3 TRBV11-2 . . CASSSDPGRRRSTDTQYF TGTGCCAGCAGCTCTGATCCGGGGCGTCGCCGTAGCACAGATACGCAGTATTTT
TRBJ2-7 TRBV20-1 once TRBD2 CSARPKGTSGSVTYEQYF TGCAGTGCTAGGCCCAAAGGGACTAGCGGGAGTGTCACCTACGAGCAGTACTTC
TRBJ2-7 TRBV7-8 . TRBD2 CASSFQLAGGGSYNEQYF TGTGCCAGCAGCTTTCAACTAGCGGGAGGGGGATCCTACAATGAGCAGTACTTC
TRBJ2-1 TRBV10-3 few TRBD1 CAIRGTGIDNEQFF TGTGCCATCAGGGGGACAGGGATAGACAATGAGCAGTTCTTC
TRBJ2-5 TRBV12-3/TRBV12-4 . TRBD2 CATRTSGRETQYF TGTGCCACCAGGACTAGCGGGAGGGAGACCCAGTACTTC
TRBJ2-7 TRBV7-8 . . CASSLARWYEQYF TGTGCCAGCAGCTTAGCTAGGTGGTACGAGCAGTACTTC
TRBJ1-6 TRBV5-1 . . CASSLVAGSFASPLHF TGCGCCAGCAGCTTGGTCGCAGGGAGTTTTGCCTCACCCCTCCACTTT
TRBJ1-6 TRBV20-1 . TRBD1 CSARPGTVYNSPLHF TGCAGTGCTAGGCCAGGGACAGTCTATAATTCACCCCTCCACTTT
TRBJ1-2 TRBV7-8 . . CASSTLIRGADGYTF TGTGCCAGCAGCACCCTAATTCGGGGGGCGGATGGCTACACCTTC
TRBJ2-3 TRBV20-1 few TRBD1 CSASKGGAITDTQYF TGCAGTGCATCTAAAGGGGGCGCGATCACAGATACGCAGTATTTT
TRBJ2-5 TRBV7-2 few TRBD2 CASSLWGLKSGETQYF TGTGCCAGCAGCTTATGGGGACTAAAATCCGGAGAGACCCAGTACTTC
TRBJ2-1 TRBV24-1 . TRBD2 CATSDPSGSHDNEQFF TGTGCCACCAGTGACCCAAGCGGGAGTCACGACAATGAGCAGTTCTTC
TRBJ1-2 TRBV19 few TRBD1 CALVVRGHNYGYTF TGTGCCTTAGTAGTGAGGGGGCACAACTATGGCTACACCTTC
TRBJ1-2 TRBV20-1 once TRBD1 CSARAGDRDYYGYTF TGCAGTGCTCGCGCCGGGGACAGGGACTACTATGGCTACACCTTC
TRBJ2-1 TRBV18 . TRBD2 CASSRKGLAGGNEQFF TGTGCCAGCTCACGCAAGGGACTAGCGGGAGGCAATGAGCAGTTCTTC
TRBJ2-1 TRBV6-6 . . CASSGPNNEQFF TGTGCCAGCAGTGGACCCAACAATGAGCAGTTCTTC
TRBJ2-5 TRBV2 . . CASSLRDTMGETQYF TGTGCCAGCAGCCTCCGGGACACCATGGGTGAGACCCAGTACTTC
TRBJ2-7 TRBV9 few . CASSPPGGVGWIQYF TGTGCCAGCAGCCCTCCGGGGGGCGTGGGATGGATTCAGTACTTC
TRBJ2-7 TRBV9 . TRBD2 CASSVGLAGGPEEQYF TGTGCCAGCAGCGTAGGGCTAGCGGGAGGGCCGGAGGAGCAGTACTTC
TRBJ2-1 TRBV29-1 . . CSVERTGGSYNEQFF TGCAGCGTTGAAAGAACCGGAGGGTCCTACAATGAGCAGTTCTTC
TRBJ2-1 TRBV11-2 . . CASSRLVGSYNEQFF TGTGCCAGCAGCCGCCTTGTGGGCTCCTACAATGAGCAGTTCTTC
TRBJ2-1 TRBV4-1 few TRBD2 CASSQGGLAGGNEQFF TGCGCCAGCAGCCAAGGCGGACTAGCGGGCGGCAATGAGCAGTTCTTC
TRBJ2-7 TRBV20-1 . TRBD2 CSAPGGVAGDEQYF TGCAGTGCTCCTGGGGGGGTAGCGGGAGACGAGCAGTACTTC
TRBJ2-1 TRBV12-3/TRBV12-4 few TRBD2 CASSLGAGGDEQFF TGTGCCAGCAGTTTAGGGGCGGGGGGGGATGAGCAGTTCTTC
TRBJ2-7 TRBV12-3/TRBV12-4 . . CASSPGQKTYEQYF TGTGCCAGCAGTCCAGGACAGAAAACTTACGAGCAGTACTTC
TRBJ1-1 TRBV3-1 . . CASNSPGDGYTEAFF TGTGCCAGCAACTCTCCGGGAGACGGTTACACTGAAGCTTTCTTT
TRBJ2-3 TRBV12-3/TRBV12-4 . . CASCPRRGSTDTQYF TGTGCCAGTTGCCCCCGCCGGGGGAGCACAGATACGCAGTATTTT
TRBJ1-1 TRBV27 . . CASTFRGANTEAFF TGTGCCAGCACCTTCCGCGGAGCGAACACTGAAGCTTTCTTT
TRBJ2-3 TRBV6-5 once . CASSYRTLGRRTDTQYF TGTGCCAGCAGTTACCGGACCCTAGGAAGGCGCACAGATACGCAGTATTTT